The sequence of this T cell receptor (beta chain) was determined in a study of PD-L1 blockade in urothelial cancer. The overall study: Once treatment had started, blood was analyzed at 3 weeks (second dose) and again at 6 weeks. Blood-derived samples held a median approximately 150,000 T cells.

The CDR3 is made up of 14 amino acids. J was trimmed by 9 bases and V by 0 bases; bases with no gene match: 5. The V gene's germline CDR1 is SEHNR and CDR2 FQNEAQ (reference sequence). In its sample, this clone was seen once. Specified time point: pretreatment peripheral blood. Diagnoses among patients were locally advanced or metastatic urothelial carcinoma. This table comes from immunoSEQ multiplex PCR, and its TCRdb copy is limited to in-frame clones, with some not included. The table includes 45,000 to 65,000 clones, roughly 85% detected once. This TCR derives from a man between 65 and 85 years old with urothelial cancer. The chain is built from TRBV7-9 and TRBJ2-5; 9 bases are shared with TRBD1. Sequenced here: PBMCs, sampled around atezolizumab (anti-PD-L1) treatment. The CDR3 spells CASSLADRGGAQYF. CDR3 sequence (DNA): TGTGCCAGCAGCTTAGCAGACAGGGGGGGGGCCCAGTACTTC. The full variable domain, completed using reference TRBV7-9 and TRBJ2-5, is DTGVSQNPRHKITKRGQNVTFRCDPISEHNRLYWYRQTLGQGPEFLTYFQNEAQLEKSRLLSDRFSAERPKGSFSTLEIQRTEQGDSAMYLCASSLADRGGAQYFGPGTRLLVL.